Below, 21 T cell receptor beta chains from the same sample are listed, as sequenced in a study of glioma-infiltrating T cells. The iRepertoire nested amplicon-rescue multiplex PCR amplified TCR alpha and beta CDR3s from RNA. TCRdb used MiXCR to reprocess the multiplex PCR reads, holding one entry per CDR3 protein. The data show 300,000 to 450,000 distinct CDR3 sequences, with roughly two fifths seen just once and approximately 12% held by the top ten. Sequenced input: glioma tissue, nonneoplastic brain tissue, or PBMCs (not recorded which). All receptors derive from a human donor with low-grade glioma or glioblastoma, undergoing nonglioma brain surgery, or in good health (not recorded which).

The CDR3 sequence: CASSLPGGPMNTEAFF. The CDR3, as DNA: TGTGCCAGCAGCTTACCCGGGGGGCCGATGAACACTGAAGCTTTCTTT. This chain joins TRBV7-6 and TRBJ1-1; D perhaps matches TRBD1 (6 bases). The CDR3 has 16 amino acids. CDR1 SGHVS and CDR2 FNYEAQ come from the germline V gene. The V and J ends lost 2 bases and 0 bases respectively, with 13 bases between them.

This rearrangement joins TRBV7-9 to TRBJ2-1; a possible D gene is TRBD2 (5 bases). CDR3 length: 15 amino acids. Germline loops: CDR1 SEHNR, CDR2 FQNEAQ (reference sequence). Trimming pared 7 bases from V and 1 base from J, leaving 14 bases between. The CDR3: CASKILLGSYNEQFF. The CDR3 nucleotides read TGTGCCAGCAAAATTTTACTAGGGTCCTACAATGAGCAGTTCTTC.

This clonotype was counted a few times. This CDR3 is CASSYSITGRGYNEQFF. The DNA for the CDR3 is TGTGCCAGCAGTTACTCGATAACGGGACGGGGCTACAATGAGCAGTTCTTC. The gene calls are TRBV6-2 or TRBV6-3 and TRBJ2-1, with D perhaps being TRBD1 or TRBD2 (5 bases each). There are 17 residues in the CDR3. The germline gives CDR1 MNHEY, CDR2 SVGEGT. V lost 0 bases and J lost 3, with 15 bases in between.

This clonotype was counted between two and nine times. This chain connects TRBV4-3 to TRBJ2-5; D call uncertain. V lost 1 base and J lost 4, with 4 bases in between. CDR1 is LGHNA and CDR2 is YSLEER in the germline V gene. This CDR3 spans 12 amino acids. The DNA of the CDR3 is TGCGCCAGCAGCCAAGGCGGAGAGACCCAGTACTTC. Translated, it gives CASSQGGETQYF.

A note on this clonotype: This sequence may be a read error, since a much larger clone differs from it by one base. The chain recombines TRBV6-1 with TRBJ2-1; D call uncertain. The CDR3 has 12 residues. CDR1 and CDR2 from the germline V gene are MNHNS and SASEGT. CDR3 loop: CASTEIYNEQFF. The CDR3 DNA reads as TGTGCCAGCACTGAAATTTACAATGAGCAGTTCTTC.

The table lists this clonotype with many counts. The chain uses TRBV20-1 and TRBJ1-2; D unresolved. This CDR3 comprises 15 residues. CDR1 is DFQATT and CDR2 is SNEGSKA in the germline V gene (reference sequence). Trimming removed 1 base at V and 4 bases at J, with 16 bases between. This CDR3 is CSARVAKYPSYGYTF. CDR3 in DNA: TGCAGTGCTAGAGTTGCAAAGTATCCCTCCTATGGCTACACCTTC.

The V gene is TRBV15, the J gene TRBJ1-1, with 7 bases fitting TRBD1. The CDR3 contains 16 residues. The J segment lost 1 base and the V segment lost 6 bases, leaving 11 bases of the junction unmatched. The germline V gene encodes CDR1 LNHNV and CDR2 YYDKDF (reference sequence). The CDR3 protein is CATRARTGHPNTEAFF. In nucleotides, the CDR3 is TGTGCCACCAGGGCCCGGACAGGCCACCCGAACACTGAAGCTTTCTTT.

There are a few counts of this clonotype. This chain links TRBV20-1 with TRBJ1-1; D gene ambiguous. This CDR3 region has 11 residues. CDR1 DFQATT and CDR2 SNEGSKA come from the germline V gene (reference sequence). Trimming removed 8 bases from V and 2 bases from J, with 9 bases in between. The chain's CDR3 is CSPGVNTEAFF. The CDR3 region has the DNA TGCAGTCCCGGGGTTAACACTGAAGCTTTCTTT.

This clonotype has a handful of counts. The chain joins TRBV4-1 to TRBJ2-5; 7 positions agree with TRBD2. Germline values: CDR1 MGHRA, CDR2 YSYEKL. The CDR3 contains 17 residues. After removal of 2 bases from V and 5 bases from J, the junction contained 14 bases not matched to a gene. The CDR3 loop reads CASSQHMGLPLGETQYF. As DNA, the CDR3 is TGCGCCAGCAGCCAACACATGGGACTACCCTTGGGGGAGACCCAGTACTTC.

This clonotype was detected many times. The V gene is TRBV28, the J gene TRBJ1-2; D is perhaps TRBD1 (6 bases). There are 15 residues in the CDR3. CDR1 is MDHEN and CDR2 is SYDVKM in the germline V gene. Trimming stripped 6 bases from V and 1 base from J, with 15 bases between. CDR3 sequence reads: CASSPLGALNYGYTF. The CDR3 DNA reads TGTGCCAGCAGCCCCCTGGGGGCCCTTAACTATGGCTACACCTTC.

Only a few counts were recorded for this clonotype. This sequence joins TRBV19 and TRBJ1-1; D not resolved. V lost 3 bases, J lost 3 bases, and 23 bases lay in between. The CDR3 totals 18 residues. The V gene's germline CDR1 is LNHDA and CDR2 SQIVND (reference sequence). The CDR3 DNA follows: TGTGCCAGTAGTATGGACCACAACCCTTCATCCCATGACACTGAAGCTTTCTTT. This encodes CASSMDHNPSSHDTEAFF.

The CDR3 sequence is CSARDRTGDQPQHF. The CDR3 nucleotides read TGCAGTGCTAGAGATCGAACAGGGGATCAGCCCCAGCATTTT. The chain recombines TRBV20-1 with TRBJ1-5; TRBD1 matches at 7 bases. The junction had 4 bases not matched to a gene; V was cut back by 0 bases and J by 5 bases. The germline V gene has CDR1 DFQATT and CDR2 SNEGSKA (reference sequence). This CDR3 region has 14 residues.

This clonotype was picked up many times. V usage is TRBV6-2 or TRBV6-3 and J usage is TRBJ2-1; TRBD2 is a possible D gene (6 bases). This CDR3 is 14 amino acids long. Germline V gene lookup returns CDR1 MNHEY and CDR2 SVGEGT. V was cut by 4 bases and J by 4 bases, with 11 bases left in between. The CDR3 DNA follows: TGTGCCAGCAGTTTCCCGGGACTTTACAATGAGCAGTTCTTC. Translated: CASSFPGLYNEQFF.

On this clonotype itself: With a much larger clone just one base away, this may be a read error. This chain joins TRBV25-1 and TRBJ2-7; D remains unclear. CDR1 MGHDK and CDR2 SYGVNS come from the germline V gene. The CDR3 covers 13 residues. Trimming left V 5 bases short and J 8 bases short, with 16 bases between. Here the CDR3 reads CASSTQIGTKQYF. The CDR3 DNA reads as TGTGCCAGCAGTACACAGATAGGAACCAAGCAGTACTTC.

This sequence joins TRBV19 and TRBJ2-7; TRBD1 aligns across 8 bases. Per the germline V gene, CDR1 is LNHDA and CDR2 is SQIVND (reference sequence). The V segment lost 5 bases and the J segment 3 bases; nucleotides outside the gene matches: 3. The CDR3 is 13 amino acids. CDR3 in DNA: TGTGCCAGTAGTGCCGGACAGGGCTACGAGCAGTACTTC. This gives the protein CASSAGQGYEQYF.

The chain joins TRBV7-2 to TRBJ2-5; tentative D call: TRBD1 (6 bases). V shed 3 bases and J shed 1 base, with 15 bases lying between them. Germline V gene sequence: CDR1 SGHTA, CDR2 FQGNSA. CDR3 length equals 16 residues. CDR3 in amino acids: CASSLALGQSQETQYF. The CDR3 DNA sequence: TGTGCCAGCAGCTTGGCCCTCGGACAGTCCCAAGAGACCCAGTACTTC.

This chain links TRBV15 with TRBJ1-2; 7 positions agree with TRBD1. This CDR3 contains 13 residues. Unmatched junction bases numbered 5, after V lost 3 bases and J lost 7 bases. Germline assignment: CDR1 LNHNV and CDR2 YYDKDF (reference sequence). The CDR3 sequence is CATSSRQGGGYTF. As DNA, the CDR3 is TGTGCCACCAGCAGTAGACAGGGAGGTGGCTACACCTTC.

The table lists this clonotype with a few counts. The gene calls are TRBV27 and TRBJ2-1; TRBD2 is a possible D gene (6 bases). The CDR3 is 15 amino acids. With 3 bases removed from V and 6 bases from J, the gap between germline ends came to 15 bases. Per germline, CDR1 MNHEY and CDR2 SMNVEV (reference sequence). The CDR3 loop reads CASSFLLEEGNEQFF. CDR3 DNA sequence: TGTGCCAGCAGTTTCCTGTTAGAGGAGGGCAATGAGCAGTTCTTC.

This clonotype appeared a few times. CDR3 region: CASSNNQGGGGNTEAFF. The DNA for the CDR3 is TGTGCCAGCAGTAACAACCAGGGGGGGGGCGGGAACACTGAAGCTTTCTTT. The chain is built from TRBV28 and TRBJ1-1; TRBD1 aligns across 7 bases. Trimming took 5 bases from V and 1 from J; bases not matched to a gene: 13. The CDR3 contains 17 residues. The germline gives CDR1 MDHEN, CDR2 SYDVKM.

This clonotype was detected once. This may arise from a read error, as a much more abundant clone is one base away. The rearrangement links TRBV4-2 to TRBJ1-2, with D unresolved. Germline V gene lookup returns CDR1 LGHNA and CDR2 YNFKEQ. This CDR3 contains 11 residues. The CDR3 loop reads CASSQDMGRIF. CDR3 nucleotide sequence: TGTGCCAGCAGCCAAGATATGGGGAGGATCTTC.

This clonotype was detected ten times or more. CDR3 coding DNA: TGTGCCAGCAAGCCCCACGACAGACAAACCGAAGCTTTCTTT. Translated: CASKPHDRQTEAFF. The chain carries TRBV6-1 and TRBJ1-1; possible D gene TRBD1, 5 bases. The V gene's germline CDR1 is MNHNS and CDR2 SASEGT. CDR3 length equals 14 residues. Trimming stripped 7 bases from V and 8 bases from J, with 20 bases between.